The 21 T cell receptor beta chains listed next were all sequenced from one sample in a study of T-cell memory formation after mild COVID-19. TCRdb reprocessed the 5' RACE reads via MiXCR and lists one record per CDR3 protein. The profile shows 350,000 to 500,000 distinct CDR3 sequences, roughly 18% of them singletons. Sequenced sample: PBMCs or a T cell subset sorted from them (not recorded which). The receptors stem from a man aged 18-30 years who had mild COVID-19 (a few samples of this study predate the infection). Cell type and time point are not known.

V gene TRBV20-1 combines with J gene TRBJ2-3, with 12 bases that match TRBD2. The V segment lost 5 bases and the J segment 6 bases; nucleotides outside the gene matches: 6. CDR1 is DFQATT, CDR2 SNEGSKA, per germline (reference sequence). The CDR3 runs 14 residues. In DNA, the CDR3 is TGCAGTGCTGGGACTCTAGCGGGGGGGGATACGCAGTATTTT. It is translated as CSAGTLAGGDTQYF.

This clonotype appeared a few times. V and J are TRBV9 and TRBJ2-7, with 11 bases that match TRBD2. The CDR3 loop spans 13 amino acids. V lost 0 bases to trimming and J lost 9 bases; unmatched junction nucleotides: 2. Germline V gives CDR1 SGDLS, CDR2 YYNGEE. Here the CDR3 reads CASSVGLAGMQYF. For the CDR3, the DNA is TGTGCCAGCAGCGTAGGACTAGCGGGGATGCAGTACTTC. The full variable domain, in which reference TRBV9 and TRBJ2-7 provide the parts outside the CDR3, is DSGVTQTPKHLITATGQRVTLRCSPRSGDLSVYWYQQSLDQGLQFLIQYYNGEERAKGNILERFSAQQFPDLHSELNLSSLELGDSALYFCASSVGLAGMQYFGPGTRLTVT.

The chain is built from TRBV29-1 and TRBJ2-7; 8 bases are a match to TRBD1. V trimming: 7 bases; J trimming: 1 base; junction bases outside the gene matches: 0. Per germline, CDR1 SQVTM and CDR2 ANQGSEA. There are 11 residues in the CDR3. CDR3 residues: CSGQGSYEQYF. CDR3 coding DNA: TGCAGCGGACAGGGGTCCTACGAGCAGTACTTC.

For this clonotype: At one end, the junction sequence differs from germline, possibly due to a read error. The V call is TRBV7-9, the J call TRBJ2-5, with TRBD2 matching over 9 bases. This CDR3 is 15 amino acids long. The germline V gene has CDR1 SEHNR and CDR2 FQNEAQ (reference sequence). CDR3 sequence: CASSLRRGGEETKYF. The CDR3 nucleotides read TGTGCCAGCAGCTTGAGGCGGGGGGGCGAGGAGACCAAGTACTTC.

The CDR3 nucleotides are TGTGCCAGCAGCCGAACTAGAATTCATCTCAATGAGCAGTTCTTC. Translation: CASSRTRIHLNEQFF. The chain carries TRBV6-2 or TRBV6-3 and TRBJ2-1, with a possible D match to TRBD2 (5 bases). Germline values: CDR1 MNHEY, CDR2 SVGEGT. V was cut by 6 bases and J by 6 bases, with 18 bases left in between. CDR3 length: 15 amino acids.

V is TRBV4-1 and J is TRBJ2-1, with a tentative D call TRBD1 (5 bases). Trimming left V 3 bases short and J 12 bases short, with 15 bases between. CDR3 length: 13 residues. Per the germline V gene, CDR1 is MGHRA and CDR2 is YSYEKL. The CDR3 protein is CASSQTLQAGQFF. CDR3 nucleotide sequence: TGCGCCAGCAGCCAGACCCTACAGGCTGGGCAGTTCTTC.

This clonotype has just a few counts. The rearrangement joins TRBV20-1 to TRBJ1-1; 7 bases agree with TRBD1. V was clipped by 6 bases and J by 4 bases; unmatched bases: 5. This CDR3 is 12 amino acids long. Germline V gene data show CDR1 as DFQATT and CDR2 as SNEGSKA (reference sequence). CDR3 amino acids: CSAQGGGTEAFF. DNA of the CDR3: TGCAGTGCCCAGGGGGGAGGCACTGAAGCTTTCTTT.

The rearrangement uses TRBV6-5 and TRBJ1-3, with D possibly being TRBD1 (5 bases). This CDR3 has 15 amino acids. Germline V gives CDR1 MNHEY, CDR2 SVGAGI. The V gene lost 2 bases and the J gene lost 4 bases, with 12 bases spanning the gap. The CDR3 nucleotides read TGTGCCAGCAGTTACGGGGGATGGGGAGGAAACACCATATATTTT. This translates into CASSYGGWGGNTIYF.

The rearrangement links TRBV6-2 or TRBV6-3 to TRBJ1-4; D gene uncertain. Between the trimmed V and J ends, which lost 6 bases and 5 bases, there was a span of 13 bases. Germline loops: CDR1 MNHEY, CDR2 SVGEGT. The CDR3 contains 14 residues. CDR3 sequence (DNA): TGTGCCAGCAGCCCAGACCGGCTAAATGAAAAACTGTTTTTT. Residues: CASSPDRLNEKLFF.

The rearrangement links TRBV5-6 to TRBJ1-1; D is undetermined. CDR1 is SGHDT, CDR2 YYEEEE, per germline. V was cut by 0 bases and J by 6 bases, with 9 bases left in between. This CDR3 has 13 amino acids. The CDR3 DNA reads as TGTGCCAGCAGCTTGGGAGCACTCGCTGAAGCTTTCTTT. It specifies CASSLGALAEAFF.

The chain has TRBV7-9 and TRBJ1-1; 9 positions match TRBD1. The J segment lost 0 bases and the V segment lost 1 base, leaving 12 bases of the junction unmatched. This CDR3 is built from 19 residues. Germline-derived CDR1 and CDR2 are SEHNR and FQNEAQ (reference sequence). This CDR3 reads CASSLDPGQGSLMNTEAFF. The CDR3 DNA sequence: TGTGCCAGCAGCTTAGATCCCGGACAGGGGAGCCTTATGAACACTGAAGCTTTCTTT.

This clonotype was seen a handful of times. This chain connects TRBV5-1 to TRBJ2-7, with 7 nucleotides matching TRBD2. The germline CDR1 and CDR2 sequences are SGHRS and YFSETQ. V lost 4 bases, J lost 3 bases, and 10 bases stayed unmatched. This CDR3 has 15 residues. CDR3 in amino acids: CASSPLGGDYYEQYF. CDR3 nucleotide sequence: TGCGCCAGCAGCCCCCTTGGGGGGGACTACTACGAGCAGTACTTC.

This clonotype was seen more than once but under ten times. The genes are TRBV12-5 and TRBJ1-2; D may be TRBD1 (5 bases). The V end lost 2 bases, the J end lost 0 bases, and 10 bases lay between the germline ends. This CDR3 has 15 residues. Germline V gives CDR1 LGHNT, CDR2 FRNRAP. The CDR3 DNA sequence: TGTGCTAGTGGTTTGCGGGGGAGAGCTAACTATGGCTACACCTTC. Translation gives CASGLRGRANYGYTF.

The rearrangement links TRBV19 to TRBJ1-5, with unresolved D. Germline V CDR1 and CDR2: LNHDA, SQIVND (reference sequence). CDR3 length equals 15 residues. V was trimmed by 4 bases and J by 7 bases, leaving 17 bases between them. CDR3 in amino acids: CASSSPSGYSQPQHF. The CDR3 coding sequence is TGTGCCAGTAGTAGCCCATCGGGGTATTCCCAGCCCCAGCATTTT.

A few counts support this clonotype. The genes are TRBV20-1 and TRBJ1-4; no reliable D call. Trimming removed 4 bases at V and 8 bases at J, with 11 bases between. Germline V gene lookup returns CDR1 DFQATT and CDR2 SNEGSKA (reference sequence). The CDR3 has 12 amino acids. CDR3 nucleotide sequence: TGCAGTGCTAAACTGACAATAGAAAAACTGTTTTTT. Protein: CSAKLTIEKLFF.

This clonotype was picked up a small number of times. The chain uses TRBV7-2 and TRBJ1-1; 7 positions agree with TRBD1. The CDR3 sequence is 13 residues long. V was clipped by 5 bases and J by 3 bases; unmatched bases: 3. Per germline, CDR1 SGHTA and CDR2 FQGNSA. The CDR3 sequence is CASSIQGYTEAFF. CDR3 DNA: TGTGCCAGCAGCATACAGGGGTACACTGAAGCTTTCTTT.

The rearrangement uses TRBV20-1 and TRBJ1-1; D ambiguous. The CDR3 consists of 14 residues. Germline V lookup: CDR1 DFQATT, CDR2 SNEGSKA (reference sequence). The V end lost 0 bases, the J end lost 3 bases, and 11 bases lay between the germline ends. CDR3 residues: CSARDRGWDTEAFF. CDR3 coding DNA: TGCAGTGCTAGAGATAGAGGGTGGGACACTGAAGCTTTCTTT.

This clonotype occurred a few times. A single base separates this from a much larger clone, so it may be a read error. This sequence joins TRBV7-9 and TRBJ1-3, with D hard to call. V lost 3 bases and J lost 2, with 8 bases in between. The CDR3 sequence is 14 residues long. CDR1 and CDR2 from the germline V gene are SEHNR and FQNEAQ (reference sequence). The CDR3 coding sequence is TGTGCCAGCAGCTTCACAGCGACTGGAAACACCATATATTTT. Residues: CASSFTATGNTIYF.

This clonotype was detected once. This rearrangement joins TRBV6-6 to TRBJ2-5; 7 nucleotides align to TRBD1. V lost 8 bases and J lost 5; bases outside the gene matches: 11. Germline CDR1 MNHNY, CDR2 SVGAGI (reference sequence). The CDR3 sequence is 14 residues long. In DNA form, the CDR3 reads TGTGCCAGCCAACTAGACAGGGTCCGGGAGACCCAGTACTTC. Its translation: CASQLDRVRETQYF.

The chain has TRBV19 and TRBJ1-5, with D tentatively TRBD1 (5 bases). Germline CDR1 reads LNHDA; CDR2 reads SQIVND (reference sequence). V lost 3 bases to trimming and J lost 7 bases, with 10 bases between them. This CDR3 is built from 13 residues. The DNA for the CDR3 is TGTGCCAGTAGTATCCAGGGAGAGCAGCCCCAGCATTTT. It yields the protein CASSIQGEQPQHF.

The V and J genes are TRBV21-1 and TRBJ2-1. TRBV21-1 is a pseudogene locus. The CDR3 spans 13 residues. CDR3 coding DNA: TGTGCCAGCAGCAAGGCCCCCTACAATGAGCAGTTCTTC. It encodes CASSKAPYNEQFF.